What follows describes a single T cell receptor beta chain. Per the study methods: How many nucleated cells were present was estimated from reference gene primer amplification. TCRdb's table, derived via immunoSEQ multiplex PCR, lists solely in-frame clones and lacks some. D and trimming were read from the DNA, whereas the V and J calls and clone size are those reported in that table. This table holds 45,000 to 60,000 clones, about 90% found once. This specimen comes from a study of blood T cell repertoires in COVID-19. In germline, CDR1 is SGHVS, CDR2 FQNEAQ. The CDR3 runs to 18 residues. V lost 0 bases and J 1 base, leaving 18 bases between the germline ends.

The chain joins TRBV7-8 to TRBJ1-1; D perhaps matches TRBD1 (6 bases). Material: peripheral blood. The sequence was collected from an older man with active COVID-19. The CDR3 spells CASSLAQWVGRGNTEAFF. DNA of the CDR3: TGTGCCAGCAGCTTAGCGCAATGGGTGGGCAGGGGGAACACTGAAGCTTTCTTT.